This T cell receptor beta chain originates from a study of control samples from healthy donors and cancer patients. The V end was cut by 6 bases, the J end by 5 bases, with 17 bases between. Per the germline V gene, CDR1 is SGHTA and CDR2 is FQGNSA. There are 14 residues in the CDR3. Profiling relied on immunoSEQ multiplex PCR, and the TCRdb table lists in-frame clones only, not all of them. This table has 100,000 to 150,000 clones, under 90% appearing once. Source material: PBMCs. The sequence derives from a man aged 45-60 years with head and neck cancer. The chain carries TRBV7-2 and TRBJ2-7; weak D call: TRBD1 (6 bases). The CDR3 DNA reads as TGTGCCAGCAGGCCCGCAGGGGATTTCAACGAGCAGTACTTC. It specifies CASRPAGDFNEQYF.